These 16 T cell receptor beta chains came from one sample sequenced in a study of blood T cell repertoires in COVID-19. The assay was immunoSEQ multiplex PCR, and TCRdb's table has in-frame clones only and misses some. Here the sample spans about 180,000 clones, 80% to 90% being singletons. Sequencing was done on a sample of peripheral blood. The source of these receptors is a man in his late teens or twenties who had recovered from COVID-19.

The J gene is TRBJ1-2, the V gene TRBV28; 8 nucleotides align to TRBD1. Germline CDR1 reads MDHEN; CDR2 reads SYDVKM. The J segment lost 7 bases and the V segment lost 2 bases, leaving 9 bases of the junction unmatched. The CDR3 is made up of 15 amino acids. The DNA of the CDR3 is TGTGCCAGCAGTTTACCCCTTGGACAGGGTGCTGGCTACACCTTC. This translates into CASSLPLGQGAGYTF.

The chain is built from TRBV9 and TRBJ2-7; 10 bases align to TRBD2. Germline CDR1 SGDLS, CDR2 YYNGEE. This CDR3 has 16 amino acids. Trimming removed 4 bases from V and 4 bases from J; junction bases left unmatched: 11. The CDR3 nucleotides read TGTGCCAGCAGCACCTCGCCCGGGACTAGCGTTTACGAGCAGTACTTC. Translating it yields CASSTSPGTSVYEQYF.

The chain employs TRBV30 and TRBJ2-6; D may be TRBD1 (5 bases). V was pared by 1 base and J by 3 bases, with 16 bases between. The CDR3 runs to 17 residues. Per the germline V gene, CDR1 is GTSNPN and CDR2 is SVGIG (reference sequence). The CDR3 DNA is TGTGCCTGGAGTGACGGACACACCGGTCTTGGGGCCAACGTCCTGACTTTC. Its translation: CAWSDGHTGLGANVLTF.

This chain joins TRBV29-1 and TRBJ2-7; 8 nucleotides match TRBD2. The CDR3 runs to 16 residues. V gave up 6 bases and J gave up 2 bases; unmatched junction bases: 15. Germline lookup yields CDR1 SQVTM and CDR2 ANQGSEA. The CDR3 sequence is CSVDGTSSSLPYEQYF. CDR3 in DNA: TGCAGCGTCGATGGGACTAGTTCTTCGCTACCCTACGAGCAGTACTTC.

CDR3 nucleotide sequence: TGCAGCGTTGTGCGGCTCGGCACTGAAGCTTTCTTT. Translation gives CSVVRLGTEAFF. The chain employs TRBV29-1 and TRBJ1-1, with D uncertain. This CDR3 is 12 amino acids long. Germline V gene lookup returns CDR1 SQVTM and CDR2 ANQGSEA. The V and J ends lost 4 bases and 4 bases respectively, with 10 bases between them.

The chain links TRBV7-9 to TRBJ1-1; the match to TRBD1 covers 7 bases. Trimming at V came to 3 bases and at J to 7 bases, leaving 8 bases not matched to a gene. The CDR3 has 14 amino acids. Germline assignment: CDR1 SEHNR and CDR2 FQNEAQ (reference sequence). CDR3 nucleotides: TGTGCCAGCAGCTTGGGTCAGGGGGGTTTTGAAGCTTTCTTT. Residues: CASSLGQGGFEAFF.

The chain joins TRBV9 to TRBJ2-2; 10 bases line up with TRBD1. The V segment lost 4 bases and the J segment 1 base; nucleotides outside the gene matches: 7. Germline values: CDR1 SGDLS, CDR2 YYNGEE. The CDR3 contains 17 residues. CDR3 amino acids: CASSRQRDRGNTGELFF. CDR3 bases: TGTGCCAGCAGCCGCCAGCGGGACAGGGGGAACACCGGGGAGCTGTTTTTT.

This chain links TRBV9 with TRBJ1-1, with 9 nucleotides matching TRBD1. CDR3 length equals 15 residues. Germline V gene lookup returns CDR1 SGDLS and CDR2 YYNGEE. V lost 4 bases to trimming and J lost 1 base; unmatched junction nucleotides: 5. In DNA form, the CDR3 reads TGTGCCAGCAGCAACAAACAGGGGGCGAACACTGAAGCTTTCTTT. It encodes CASSNKQGANTEAFF.

J is TRBJ2-1 and V is TRBV7-2; 12 nucleotides line up with TRBD2. The ends lost 5 bases at V and 6 bases at J; junction bases unmatched: 5. The germline V gene has CDR1 SGHTA and CDR2 FQGNSA. The CDR3 consists of 15 residues. The CDR3 loop is CASSPGLAGSNEQFF. The CDR3 region has the DNA TGTGCCAGCAGCCCAGGACTAGCGGGATCCAATGAGCAGTTCTTC.

V and J are TRBV9 and TRBJ2-2, with D perhaps matching TRBD2 (6 bases). The CDR3 spans 16 residues. CDR1 is SGDLS and CDR2 is YYNGEE in the germline V gene. Trimming shortened V by 0 bases and J by 4 bases, and 13 bases separated the two germline ends. This chain's CDR3 is CASSVAGGAGTGELFF. The CDR3 nucleotides are TGTGCCAGCAGCGTAGCTGGAGGGGCGGGCACCGGGGAGCTGTTTTTT.

The chain has TRBV27 and TRBJ1-5, with 11 bases identical to TRBD1. Germline V lookup: CDR1 MNHEY, CDR2 SMNVEV (reference sequence). J was trimmed by 4 bases and V by 2 bases; bases with no gene match: 4. The CDR3 is 16 residues long. The CDR3, as DNA: TGTGCCAGCAGTTTACTCGGGACAGGGGGTAATCAGCCCCAGCATTTT. Protein product: CASSLLGTGGNQPQHF.

The J gene is TRBJ2-3, the V gene TRBV24-1; TRBD2 matches at 10 bases. The germline CDR1 and CDR2 sequences are KGHDR and SFDVKD. With V trimmed by 1 base and J by 4 bases, 4 bases remained unmatched. The CDR3 contains 16 residues. DNA for the CDR3: TGTGCCACCAGTGATTTTGCAGCGGGAGGGCCAGATACGCAGTATTTT. This translates into CATSDFAAGGPDTQYF.

This clone was found once. V usage is TRBV6-5 and J usage is TRBJ2-7; tentative D call: TRBD1 (8 bases). This CDR3 has 14 residues. The V and J ends lost 6 bases and 4 bases respectively, with 16 bases between them. Germline V gene lookup returns CDR1 MNHEY and CDR2 SVGAGI. CDR3 coding DNA: TGTGCCAGCAGCCAAGGACAGGGACTATACGAGCAGTACTTC. This translates into CASSQGQGLYEQYF.

V and J are TRBV5-1 and TRBJ2-1, with D unclear. CDR3 length: 15 residues. Germline-derived CDR1 and CDR2 are SGHRS and YFSETQ. V shed 5 bases and J shed 0 bases, with 12 bases lying between them. The CDR3 coding sequence is TGCGCCAGCAGACCCATACCCAGCTCCTACAATGAGCAGTTCTTC. This gives the protein CASRPIPSSYNEQFF. Full variable domain (outside the CDR3, taken from reference TRBV5-1 and TRBJ2-1): KAGVTQTPRYLIKTRGQQVTLSCSPISGHRSVSWYQQTPGQGLQFLFEYFSETQRNKGNFPGRFSGRQFSNSRSEMNVSTLELGDSALYLCASRPIPSSYNEQFFGPGTRLTVL.

The chain is built from TRBV10-3 and TRBJ1-2; tentatively, D is TRBD1 (5 bases). The length of the CDR3 is 13 residues. Germline lookup yields CDR1 ENHRY and CDR2 SYGVKD. V lost 4 bases to trimming and J lost 5 bases, with 11 bases between them. CDR3 nucleotides: TGTGCCATCAGTGCGCAGGGTGGATATGGCTACACCTTC. Translated: CAISAQGGYGYTF.

This clone was seen once. The chain employs TRBV28 and TRBJ1-2; 9 nucleotides agree with TRBD1. The germline V gene encodes CDR1 MDHEN and CDR2 SYDVKM. Trimming took 4 bases from V and 7 from J; bases not matched to a gene: 13. The CDR3 contains 16 residues. In DNA form, the CDR3 reads TGTGCCAGCAGTTCGGTTAAACAGGGGGCGGTCGGTGGCTACACCTTC. Amino acids: CASSSVKQGAVGGYTF.